This T cell receptor (beta chain) was observed in a study of T cells in women clearing cervical HPV infection. For the study at large: For cases, blood was sampled a median approximately 150 days after lesion detection, interquartile range about 90 to 200 days. Overall study findings and caveats: CIN3+ cases had significantly higher TCR richness than controls; evenness did not differ.

With respect to this clone: Its matching antigen is unknown.

Produced via immunoSEQ multiplex PCR; TCRdb's table is partial and in-frame only. This sample contains tens of thousands of clones. The receptor was derived from a woman between 18 and 69 years old with a cervical HPV16 infection that either progressed to CIN3+ or cleared (not recorded which). Sequenced material: blood buffy coat.

The covered CDR3 bases are TGTGCCAGCGGCGACAGCCTCACAGATACG. Protein: CASGDSLTDT. The full CDR3 is CASGDSLTDTQYF. This rearrangement joins TRBV12-3 or TRBV12-4 to TRBJ2-3, with a tentative D call TRBD1 (5 bases). Read data end 3 residues before the CDR3 end; the end is taken from the germline J gene. V was clipped by 8 bases and J by 2 bases, with 11 bases between them. This CDR3 is 13 amino acids long.